This T cell receptor beta chain was recovered during a study of blood T cell repertoires in COVID-19. Study-level information: Samples of COVID-19 (acute and convalescent) were obtained from the United States, Italy and Spain. T cells, B-cell-depleted T cells, or PBMCs supplied cDNA or gDNA.

Source study methods: From reference gene primer amplification, estimates of nucleated cell counts were derived. The method was immunoSEQ multiplex PCR; TCRdb's version includes in-frame clones alone and lacks a portion of them. Clone size and the V and J calls come from that table; the DNA yielded D and trimming. This sample yields 85,000 to 100,000 clones, of which about 78% are seen a single time; 8% to 9% belongs to the top ten. This CDR3 has 14 amino acids. V was clipped by 4 bases and J by 9 bases; unmatched bases: 5. Germline assignment: CDR1 SEHNR and CDR2 FQNEAQ (reference sequence). The sequencing sample was made of peripheral blood. The source is a middle-aged man who had recovered from COVID-19. The chain employs TRBV7-9 and TRBJ1-6, with 8 nucleotides matching TRBD1. CDR3 amino acids: CASSSQGVGSPLHF. The CDR3, as DNA: TGTGCCAGCAGCTCACAGGGGGTAGGTTCACCCCTCCACTTT.